This T cell receptor (beta chain) appears in the sequencing data of a study of memory CD8 T cells in hepatitis C reinfection. Study in general: After reinfection, a couple of primary-infection resolvers became chronically infected. Samples late or after reinfection came 12 to 24 weeks post-detection.

As to time point: late/post reinfection, 12 to 24 weeks after detection. Sorted cells were sequenced directly ex vivo without any in vitro expansion. The Montreal HEPCO cohort supplied donors who inject drugs. The protocol was immunoSEQ multiplex PCR, while the TCRdb copy is restricted to in-frame clones and leaves out a portion. The top ten clones hold roughly 0.7% of a sample with about 46,000 clones, about 88% of them seen once. Germline V gene data show CDR1 as SNHLY and CDR2 as FYNNEI. This CDR3 is built from 16 residues. With 7 bases removed from V and 6 bases from J, the gap between germline ends came to 22 bases.

V usage is TRBV2 and J usage is TRBJ1-5; no definite D call. Sequenced: naive CD8+ T cells sorted from blood. This receptor was obtained from a man between 18 and 29 years old with hepatitis C virus infection. The CDR3 sequence is CASTRSPSDSRQPQHF. The CDR3 DNA reads as TGTGCCAGCACCCGTAGCCCCTCCGACTCGCGTCAGCCCCAGCATTTT. Full variable domain (remainder filled in from reference TRBV2 and TRBJ1-5): EPEVTQTPSHQVTQMGQEVILRCVPISNHLYFYWYRQILGQKVEFLVSFYNNEISEKSEIFDDQFSVERPDGSNFTLKIRSTKLEDSAMYFCASTRSPSDSRQPQHFGDGTRLSIL.